The present TCR beta chain was sequenced within a study of T cell repertoires and Cas9 in healthy adults. Looking at the study overall: CD4 and CD8 compartments: SpCas9-reactive T cells profiled for potency, cytotoxicity, lineage.

The table came from immunoSEQ multiplex PCR; TCRdb's copy has only in-frame clones and leaves some out. The sample lists approximately 23,000 clones, 75% to 95% seen once, with under 2% in the top ten. There are 13 residues in the CDR3. Germline V gives CDR1 MNHNS, CDR2 SASEGT. With 4 bases clipped from V and 12 bases from J, the junction kept 7 bases outside the gene matches. The chain carries TRBV6-1 and TRBJ1-4; 8 nucleotides agree with TRBD1. This receptor was obtained from a human donor in good health. Sequencing used CD4+ effector T cells (CD127+, CD25-, CD137-, CD154-) from PBMCs; culture status not recorded. The CDR3 loop reads CASSVRQGLELFF. CDR3 DNA: TGTGCCAGCAGTGTCCGACAGGGGTTAGAACTGTTTTTT.